This TCR beta chain was sequenced during a study of neurological immune-mediated disorders. General study points: Phylogenetic grouping assigned the repertoires of 18 of 34 multiple sclerosis patients to a single related-CDR3 cluster, which may represent a signature. The study found the most TCR clonal expansion in HTLV-1-associated myelopathy and the least in multiple sclerosis, below healthy controls.

This clonotype was seen ten or more times. The antigen remains undetermined. TCRdb reprocessed the 5' RACE reads via MiXCR and lists one record per CDR3 protein. Of tens of thousands of distinct CDR3 sequences listed, 5% to 6% are singletons. This CDR3 is 14 amino acids long. Germline lookup yields CDR1 DFQATT and CDR2 SNEGSKA (reference sequence). The junction had 9 bases not matched to a gene; V was cut back by 6 bases and J by 8 bases. The J gene is TRBJ2-1, the V gene TRBV20-1; 11 positions match TRBD2. The sequence was collected from a woman aged 25 to 45 with multiple sclerosis. The sequenced material came from PBMCs. The chain's CDR3 is CSADSGRASDEQFF. DNA for the CDR3: TGCAGTGCGGATAGCGGGAGGGCAAGCGATGAGCAGTTCTTC.